The clone carrying this T cell receptor beta chain was observed a few times. No antigen is known for it. A single heparinised blood sample, averaging roughly 110 mL, was obtained per donor. Germline CDR1 MDHEN, CDR2 SYDVKM. This CDR3 has 14 amino acids. V gave up 3 bases and J gave up 6 bases, with 11 bases separating them. This sample is drawn from a study of beta chain features in type 1 diabetes. Study-wide results and limits: Sequencing used cDNA, and cells with high TCR expression could therefore be over-represented. Patients with Type 1 diabetes showed moderately but significantly shorter TCRB CDR3s in all four CD4+ subsets. Type 1 diabetes patients had fewer VDJ junction insertions and more deletions.

The investigators reverse transcribed all of the isolated RNA, so they sequenced expressed TCRB transcripts. TCRdb keeps only in-frame clones here, not all; method: immunoSEQ multiplex PCR. The sample shows hundreds of thousands of clones, 15% to 19% of them seen only once. The chain is built from TRBV28 and TRBJ2-2; perhaps TRBD2 as D (5 bases). Sequencing was performed on naive CD4+ T cells from blood. This receptor was taken from a man in his late teens or twenties in good health. The CDR3 reads CASSLGRHPGELFF. DNA for the CDR3: TGTGCCAGCAGTTTGGGGAGACATCCCGGGGAGCTGTTTTTT.